Listed below are T cell receptor beta chains from one sample, sequenced in a study of T cells in Graves' hyperthyroidism and ophthalmopathy. TCRdb passed the multiplex PCR reads through MiXCR, listing each CDR3 protein once. The table lists fewer than 550,000 distinct CDR3 sequences, less than 20% of them singletons. Sequencing was done on a sample of blood. Receptors were obtained from a woman younger than 30 with Graves' hyperthyroidism. The CDR3 runs from the conserved cysteine through the conserved F or W. Each record gives: V gene, D gene, J gene, CDR3 protein. A D gene is named only where the DNA matches it firmly.

v_gene: TRBV20-1
d_gene: TRBD2
j_gene: TRBJ2-6
CDR3aa: CSAGRAGAGANVLTF

v_gene: TRBV20-1
d_gene: TRBD1
j_gene: TRBJ1-1
CDR3aa: CSALRPGTGLNTEAFF

v_gene: TRBV5-6
d_gene: .
j_gene: TRBJ2-3
CDR3aa: CASSLEPSVNTQYF

v_gene: TRBV5-6
d_gene: TRBD2
j_gene: TRBJ2-5
CDR3aa: CASSFTTSLRGETQYF

v_gene: TRBV20-1
d_gene: .
j_gene: TRBJ2-7
CDR3aa: CSAHKGGSSYEQYF

v_gene: TRBV5-1
d_gene: TRBD2
j_gene: TRBJ2-1
CDR3aa: CASSAAQRETPPQFF

v_gene: TRBV7-9
d_gene: .
j_gene: TRBJ1-1
CDR3aa: CASSPRGGGLDTEAFF

v_gene: TRBV7-8
d_gene: .
j_gene: TRBJ1-2
CDR3aa: CASSLAGRYGYTF

v_gene: TRBV2
d_gene: TRBD1
j_gene: TRBJ2-6
CDR3aa: CASSLGAGGPSGANVLTF

v_gene: TRBV4-1
d_gene: .
j_gene: TRBJ1-2
CDR3aa: CASSPMGGTEGYTF

v_gene: TRBV6-1
d_gene: TRBD2
j_gene: TRBJ2-1
CDR3aa: CATRGSGGARYNEQFF

v_gene: TRBV5-1
d_gene: TRBD1
j_gene: TRBJ2-5
CDR3aa: CASSVGTGYVLETQYF

v_gene: TRBV2
d_gene: TRBD2
j_gene: TRBJ2-1
CDR3aa: CASLRGSGIYEQFF

v_gene: TRBV5-6
d_gene: TRBD1
j_gene: TRBJ1-4
CDR3aa: CASSLRRGDEKLFF

v_gene: TRBV3-1
d_gene: TRBD1
j_gene: TRBJ1-2
CDR3aa: CASKGTGANYGYTF

v_gene: TRBV19
d_gene: TRBD2
j_gene: TRBJ2-5
CDR3aa: CASSIRTSGEARTQYF

v_gene: TRBV10-2
d_gene: TRBD2
j_gene: TRBJ2-2
CDR3aa: CASRTSGSAGELFF

v_gene: TRBV29-1
d_gene: .
j_gene: TRBJ1-2
CDR3aa: CSVTGTANYGYTF

v_gene: TRBV15
d_gene: TRBD1
j_gene: TRBJ2-2
CDR3aa: CATSRDRGPGELFF

v_gene: TRBV5-1
d_gene: .
j_gene: TRBJ2-3
CDR3aa: CASMQREFTDTQYF

v_gene: TRBV5-1
d_gene: .
j_gene: TRBJ1-2
CDR3aa: CASSLVGSSNYGYTF

v_gene: TRBV15
d_gene: TRBD1
j_gene: TRBJ2-1
CDR3aa: CATSRDTGQSPGDEQFF

v_gene: TRBV9
d_gene: .
j_gene: TRBJ1-2
CDR3aa: CASSVEQGYGYTF

v_gene: TRBV12-3/TRBV12-4
d_gene: .
j_gene: TRBJ2-1
CDR3aa: CASSTWDTSYNEQFF

v_gene: TRBV28
d_gene: .
j_gene: TRBJ1-5
CDR3aa: CASSLPPPSGPQHF

v_gene: TRBV6-1
d_gene: TRBD2
j_gene: TRBJ2-1
CDR3aa: CASTIAGGPPNEQFF

v_gene: TRBV12-3/TRBV12-4
d_gene: TRBD2
j_gene: TRBJ2-2
CDR3aa: CASSSFAGGTGELFF

v_gene: TRBV6-1
d_gene: TRBD1
j_gene: TRBJ2-5
CDR3aa: CASSPQGRETQYF

v_gene: TRBV28
d_gene: .
j_gene: TRBJ1-4
CDR3aa: CASSSATETKFATNEKLFF

v_gene: TRBV28
d_gene: .
j_gene: TRBJ2-7
CDR3aa: CASILSGTDSYEQYF

v_gene: TRBV20-1
d_gene: TRBD2
j_gene: .
CDR3aa: CSARVAGTQFF

v_gene: TRBV6-1
d_gene: .
j_gene: TRBJ2-1
CDR3aa: CASSLGVAGHYNEQFF

v_gene: TRBV7-9
d_gene: TRBD1
j_gene: TRBJ1-2
CDR3aa: CASSSTGRSSGYTF

v_gene: TRBV11-3
d_gene: .
j_gene: TRBJ2-5
CDR3aa: CASTRSGGGETQYF

v_gene: TRBV28
d_gene: .
j_gene: TRBJ1-5
CDR3aa: CASSPGKPQHF

v_gene: TRBV7-9
d_gene: .
j_gene: TRBJ2-5
CDR3aa: CASSLESGETQYF

v_gene: TRBV12-3/TRBV12-4
d_gene: TRBD1
j_gene: TRBJ2-3
CDR3aa: CASSPLGQTFTDTQYF

v_gene: TRBV28
d_gene: .
j_gene: TRBJ1-5
CDR3aa: CASSLGGADSNQPQHF

v_gene: TRBV10-3
d_gene: .
j_gene: TRBJ2-3
CDR3aa: CAIRLGATDTQYF

v_gene: TRBV29-1
d_gene: .
j_gene: TRBJ2-5
CDR3aa: CSVEQTGGETQYF